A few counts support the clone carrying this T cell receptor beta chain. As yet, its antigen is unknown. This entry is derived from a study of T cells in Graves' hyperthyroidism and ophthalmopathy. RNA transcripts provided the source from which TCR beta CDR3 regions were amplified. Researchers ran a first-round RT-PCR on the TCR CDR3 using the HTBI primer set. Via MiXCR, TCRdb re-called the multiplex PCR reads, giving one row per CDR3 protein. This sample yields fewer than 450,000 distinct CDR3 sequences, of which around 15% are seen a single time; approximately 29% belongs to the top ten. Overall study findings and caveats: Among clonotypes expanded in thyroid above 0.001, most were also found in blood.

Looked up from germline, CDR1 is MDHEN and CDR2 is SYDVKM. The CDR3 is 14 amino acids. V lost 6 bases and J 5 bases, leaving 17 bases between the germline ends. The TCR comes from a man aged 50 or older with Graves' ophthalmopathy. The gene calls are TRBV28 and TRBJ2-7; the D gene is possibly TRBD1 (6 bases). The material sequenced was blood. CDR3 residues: CASSPTGSPHEQYF. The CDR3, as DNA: TGTGCCAGCAGCCCGACAGGTTCTCCCCACGAGCAGTACTTC.